Shown below are 25 T cell receptor beta chains from a single sample sequenced in a study of T-cell memory formation after mild COVID-19. One entry per CDR3 protein results from TCRdb running MiXCR on the 5' RACE reads. The data hold about 560,000 distinct CDR3 sequences, with less than 25% observed a single time. Sequencing was carried out using PBMCs or a T cell subset sorted from them (not recorded which). The receptors stem from an adult woman who had mild COVID-19 (a few samples of this study predate the infection). Cell type and time point are not known.

This clonotype showed up just once. V gene TRBV12-3 or TRBV12-4 combines with J gene TRBJ1-1, with D possibly being TRBD1 (5 bases). V gave up 8 bases and J gave up 2 bases, with 18 bases separating them. The CDR3 runs 15 residues. The CDR3 region is CASPYRSGGNTEAFF. The CDR3 nucleotides are TGTGCCAGCCCCTACCGGAGCGGGGGTAACACTGAAGCTTTCTTT.

The J gene is TRBJ1-3, the V gene TRBV6-6; 9 bases agree with TRBD1. Per germline, CDR1 MNHNY and CDR2 SVGAGI (reference sequence). V shed 2 bases and J 1 base; nucleotides not matched to a gene: 15. This CDR3 is 20 amino acids long. As DNA, the CDR3 is TGTGCCAGCAGTTACGCCCTCGCCCCGGGACAGGGATCATCTGGAAACACCATATATTTT. Encoded protein: CASSYALAPGQGSSGNTIYF.

This clonotype has just a few counts. V usage is TRBV10-3 and J usage is TRBJ2-7; the D is unclear. With 8 bases removed from V and 5 bases from J, the gap between germline ends came to 16 bases. This CDR3 is built from 13 residues. In germline, CDR1 is ENHRY, CDR2 SYGVKD. This chain's CDR3 is CAISWQPLDEQYF. The CDR3 coding sequence is TGTGCCATCTCTTGGCAGCCCCTCGACGAGCAGTACTTC.

This clonotype was counted a few times. This chain connects TRBV11-2 to TRBJ2-7, with D unclear. In germline, CDR1 is SGHAT, CDR2 FQNNGV. V gave up 5 bases and J gave up 0 bases, with 11 bases separating them. CDR3 length: 14 residues. The CDR3 bases are TGTGCCAGCAGCCCCCGACTCCTCTCCTACGAGCAGTACTTC. It translates to CASSPRLLSYEQYF.

The sample holds a few counts of this clonotype. The CDR3 sequence is CAISDQGERSHEQYF. The CDR3 nucleotides are TGTGCCATCAGTGATCAGGGCGAAAGGTCCCACGAGCAGTACTTC. The chain combines TRBV10-3 with TRBJ2-7, with a possible D match to TRBD1 (5 bases). The CDR3 extends over 15 amino acids. Germline-derived CDR1 and CDR2 are ENHRY and SYGVKD. V shed 3 bases and J shed 5 bases, with 17 bases lying between them.

This clonotype was counted many times. The genes are TRBV12-3 or TRBV12-4 and TRBJ1-1, with D tentatively TRBD1 (5 bases). The CDR3 is 14 residues long. V shed 4 bases and J shed 1 base, with 10 bases lying between them. The DNA for the CDR3 is TGTGCCAGCAGTTCAGGGCTTGGGAACACTGAAGCTTTCTTT. It yields the protein CASSSGLGNTEAFF.

In this sample, this clonotype turned up once. This sequence joins TRBV20-1 and TRBJ1-1; 7 nucleotides match TRBD1. The CDR3 covers 13 residues. Germline values: CDR1 DFQATT, CDR2 SNEGSKA (reference sequence). Germline trimming cut 5 bases from V and 5 bases from J; bases unmatched to any gene: 8. Here the CDR3 reads CSASYRGRTEAFF. The DNA for the CDR3 is TGCAGTGCTTCATACAGGGGAAGAACTGAAGCTTTCTTT.

This clonotype was counted between two and nine times. The J gene is TRBJ1-1, the V gene TRBV10-3, with TRBD1 identical over 7 bases. The CDR3 is 14 residues long. V dropped 7 bases and J dropped 1; count of bases not matched to a gene: 6. The V gene's germline CDR1 is ENHRY and CDR2 SYGVKD. The DNA of the CDR3 is TGTGCCATCAATAACAGGGGCGAGAACACTGAAGCTTTCTTT. Protein product: CAINNRGENTEAFF.

This clonotype was found a few times. The CDR3 nucleotides read TGTGCCACCAGTGAGGCCGGGACGGCCTACGAGCAGTACTTC. This encodes CATSEAGTAYEQYF. The rearrangement joins TRBV24-1 to TRBJ2-7, with D possibly being TRBD1 or TRBD2 (5 bases each). Trimming took off 4 bases at V and 2 bases at J, with 11 bases between the two ends. The CDR3 spans 14 residues. Germline CDR1 and CDR2: KGHDR and SFDVKD.

J is TRBJ2-7 and V is TRBV7-9, with D perhaps TRBD2 (6 bases). The V gene's germline CDR1 is SEHNR and CDR2 FQNEAQ (reference sequence). Trimming took 5 bases from V and 0 from J, leaving 14 bases between them. The CDR3 spans 15 residues. The CDR3 protein is CASSPEGRFSYEQYF. For the CDR3, the DNA is TGTGCCAGCAGCCCCGAGGGGAGGTTCTCCTACGAGCAGTACTTC.

This clonotype has only a few counts. This sequence joins TRBV18 and TRBJ1-1; no reliable D call. Trimming removed 3 bases at V and 5 bases at J, with 10 bases between. CDR3 length equals 13 residues. In germline, CDR1 is KGHSH, CDR2 LQKENI. This chain's CDR3 is CASSPLGLTEAFF. As DNA, the CDR3 is TGTGCCAGCTCACCCCTCGGGTTGACTGAAGCTTTCTTT.

This clonotype was detected only a few times. This rearrangement joins TRBV24-1 to TRBJ2-5; D possibly corresponds to TRBD2 (6 bases). V was trimmed by 6 bases and J by 2 bases, leaving 15 bases between them. The CDR3 contains 15 residues. Germline lookup yields CDR1 KGHDR and CDR2 SFDVKD. In nucleotides, the CDR3 is TGTGCCACCAGTAATGGTGGGGACTTACAAGAGACCCAGTACTTC. Translating gives CATSNGGDLQETQYF.

The CDR3, as DNA: TGTGCCAGCAGCTCACAGGGTGAGTCCCAGCATTTT. It codes for CASSSQGESQHF. This sequence joins TRBV6-2 or TRBV6-3 and TRBJ1-5; TRBD1 might be the D (6 bases). Germline V lookup: CDR1 MNHEY, CDR2 SVGEGT. Trimming removed 6 bases at V and 11 bases at J, with 14 bases between. The CDR3 consists of 12 residues.

This clonotype appeared a few times. The chain links TRBV4-1 to TRBJ2-3; 10 nucleotides agree with TRBD2. Germline trimming cut 7 bases from V and 0 bases from J; bases unmatched to any gene: 4. Germline V gives CDR1 MGHRA, CDR2 YSYEKL. The CDR3 length is 15 residues. The CDR3 coding sequence is TGCGCCAGCAACCAGCGGGGGGGTAGCACAGATACGCAGTATTTT. This translates into CASNQRGGSTDTQYF.

The rearrangement uses TRBV6-2 or TRBV6-3 and TRBJ2-1; 13 nucleotides match TRBD2. Trimming removed 2 bases from V and 0 bases from J; junction bases left unmatched: 7. Germline CDR1 MNHEY, CDR2 SVGEGT. This CDR3 has 19 amino acids. The CDR3 coding sequence is TGTGCCAGCAGTTACCCGGGGACTAGCGGGAAATCCTCCTACAATGAGCAGTTCTTC. Protein: CASSYPGTSGKSSYNEQFF.

The chain employs TRBV5-6 and TRBJ2-4; 7 bases fit TRBD1. The J segment lost 7 bases and the V segment lost 3 bases, leaving 7 bases of the junction unmatched. The CDR3 sequence is 14 residues long. Germline lookup yields CDR1 SGHDT and CDR2 YYEEEE. The CDR3: CASSYELTGNIQYF. The CDR3 region has the DNA TGTGCCAGCAGCTACGAACTGACAGGGAACATTCAGTACTTC. Full variable domain (missing parts from reference TRBV5-6 and TRBJ2-4): DAGVTQSPTHLIKTRGQQVTLRCSPKSGHDTVSWYQQALGQGPQFIFQYYEEEERQRGNFPDRFSGHQFPNYSSELNVNALLLGDSALYLCASSYELTGNIQYFGAGTRLSVL.

This clonotype was detected only a few times. The rearrangement links TRBV7-2 to TRBJ1-5; D possibly corresponds to TRBD1 (5 bases). V shed 5 bases and J shed 1 base, with 12 bases lying between them. This CDR3 contains 15 residues. Germline lookup yields CDR1 SGHTA and CDR2 FQGNSA. CDR3 in DNA: TGTGCCAGCAGCCCCGGCGGGGCCAGCAATCAGCCCCAGCATTTT. Amino acid sequence: CASSPGGASNQPQHF. Based on the CDR3 plus reference TRBV7-2 and TRBJ1-5, the full variable domain is GAGVSQSPSNKVTEKGKDVELRCDPISGHTALYWYRQSLGQGLEFLIYFQGNSAPDKSGLPSDRFSAERTGGSVSTLTIQRTQQEDSAVYLCASSPGGASNQPQHFGDGTRLSIL.

The chain links TRBV6-1 to TRBJ1-1; no firm D call. Trimming removed 3 bases at V and 6 bases at J, with 11 bases between. Germline CDR1 and CDR2: MNHNS and SASEGT. This CDR3 is 13 amino acids long. This CDR3 reads CASSELAGSEAFF. Written as DNA, the CDR3 is TGTGCCAGCAGTGAGTTGGCAGGCTCTGAAGCTTTCTTT.

This clonotype was recorded many times. The chain combines TRBV6-5 with TRBJ2-3; D is possibly TRBD1 (6 bases). The V and J ends lost 4 bases and 0 bases respectively, with 14 bases between them. Germline lookup yields CDR1 MNHEY and CDR2 SVGAGI. The CDR3 is 16 residues long. The CDR3 DNA sequence: TGTGCCAGCAGTTGGGGGCCGGGCTCTAGCACAGATACGCAGTATTTT. Residues: CASSWGPGSSTDTQYF.

In this sample, this clonotype turned up many times. The rearrangement links TRBV27 to TRBJ2-7; the D is unclear. Between the trimmed V and J ends, which lost 4 bases and 6 bases, there was a span of 13 bases. Germline CDR1 and CDR2: MNHEY and SMNVEV (reference sequence). The CDR3 spans 13 residues. CDR3 loop: CASSYQQVSEQYF. The CDR3 region has the DNA TGTGCCAGCAGTTACCAGCAGGTCTCCGAGCAGTACTTC.

The chain joins TRBV11-1 to TRBJ2-7; TRBD1 agrees at 10 bases. Germline lookup yields CDR1 SGHAT and CDR2 FQDESV (reference sequence). CDR3 length: 14 amino acids. J gave up 4 bases and V 6 bases, and 6 bases lay outside the gene matches. The CDR3 protein is CASRGQGNTYEQYF. CDR3 DNA sequence: TGTGCCAGCAGGGGACAGGGGAACACGTACGAGCAGTACTTC.

The table lists this clonotype with a few counts. V and J are TRBV12-3 or TRBV12-4 and TRBJ2-7; TRBD1 or TRBD2 may be the D gene (5 bases each). The V end was cut by 4 bases, the J end by 6 bases, with 19 bases between. The CDR3 loop spans 15 amino acids. The CDR3 DNA follows: TGTGCCAGCAGTTCCCGGGACGGACAAAAAGGCGAGCAGTACTTC. It codes for CASSSRDGQKGEQYF.

The CDR3 DNA sequence: TGTGCCAGCTCACAGGACAGGGTGACCACTGAAGCTTTCTTT. Protein: CASSQDRVTTEAFF. The chain employs TRBV18 and TRBJ1-1, with 8 bases identical to TRBD1. Trimming cost V 4 bases and J 4 bases; bases outside gene matches: 5. The CDR3 loop spans 14 amino acids. Germline values: CDR1 KGHSH, CDR2 LQKENI.

This clonotype appeared a few times. The J gene is TRBJ1-1, the V gene TRBV29-1; TRBD1 is a possible D gene (5 bases). Germline V gene lookup returns CDR1 SQVTM and CDR2 ANQGSEA. V was clipped by 6 bases and J by 0 bases, with 8 bases between them. The CDR3 loop spans 12 amino acids. The DNA of the CDR3 is TGCAGCGTGACAGTGCTGAACACTGAAGCTTTCTTT. Protein sequence: CSVTVLNTEAFF.

The rearrangement uses TRBV6-5 and TRBJ1-2; 8 bases are a match to TRBD1. This CDR3 has 13 residues. Trimming removed 2 bases from V and 6 bases from J; junction bases left unmatched: 2. Per the germline V gene, CDR1 is MNHEY and CDR2 is SVGAGI. CDR3 sequence reads: CASSYQGANGYTF. The DNA for the CDR3 is TGTGCCAGCAGTTACCAGGGGGCTAATGGCTACACCTTC.